Presented here are 7 T cell receptor beta chains from one specimen sequenced in a study of PD-1 blockade in mismatch repair-deficient tumors. TCRdb keeps only in-frame clones here, not all; method: immunoSEQ multiplex PCR. The sample records some 100,000 clones, approximately 83% being singletons. The input for sequencing was peripheral blood, taken roughly eight months after starting pembrolizumab. The receptors shown here come from an adult with mismatch repair-deficient cancer.

This clone was picked up a small number of times. The V gene is TRBV6-1, the J gene TRBJ2-3, with TRBD2 matching over 12 bases. CDR3 size: 16 residues. With 3 bases clipped from V and 3 bases from J, the junction kept 4 bases outside the gene matches. Per germline, CDR1 MNHNS and CDR2 SASEGT. CDR3 loop: CASSDLAGGKTDTQYF. CDR3 DNA: TGTGCCAGCAGTGACCTAGCGGGAGGGAAAACAGATACGCAGTATTTT.

The chain links TRBV7-6 to TRBJ2-7, with 9 bases fitting TRBD2. This CDR3 is 15 amino acids long. Per germline, CDR1 SGHVS and CDR2 FNYEAQ. The J segment lost 1 base and the V segment lost 5 bases, leaving 6 bases of the junction unmatched. CDR3 bases: TGTGCCAGCAGCGCCGCTAGCGGGAAGTCCTACGAGCAGTACTTC. Protein sequence: CASSAASGKSYEQYF.

The table lists this clone with a count of one. The chain joins TRBV28 to TRBJ2-1; D is possibly TRBD1 or TRBD2 (6 bases each). Trimming pared 6 bases from V and 12 bases from J, leaving 15 bases between. This CDR3 is 12 amino acids long. Germline CDR1 MDHEN, CDR2 SYDVKM. The CDR3 spells CASRGGRLGQFF. CDR3 nucleotide sequence: TGTGCCAGCAGGGGGGGCCGTCTGGGGCAGTTCTTC.

J is TRBJ1-2 and V is TRBV10-3; TRBD1 is a possible D gene (5 bases). The CDR3 runs to 13 residues. V was clipped by 2 bases and J by 4 bases, with 8 bases between them. The germline V gene encodes CDR1 ENHRY and CDR2 SYGVKD. In DNA, the CDR3 is TGTGCCATCAGTGAGGACAGTGTCTATGGCTACACCTTC. This translates into CAISEDSVYGYTF.

J is TRBJ1-5 and V is TRBV13; no definite D call. V was trimmed by 2 bases and J by 3 bases, leaving 8 bases between them. Looked up from germline, CDR1 is PRHDT and CDR2 is FYEKMQ (reference sequence). The CDR3 spans 14 residues. The CDR3 DNA is TGTGCCAGCAGCTTATACGGAATCAATCAGCCCCAGCATTTT. Its protein product is CASSLYGINQPQHF.

V is TRBV28 and J is TRBJ1-1; possibly TRBD1 for D (5 bases). The CDR3 is 14 amino acids. Trimming removed 3 bases at V and 4 bases at J, with 12 bases between. The germline V gene encodes CDR1 MDHEN and CDR2 SYDVKM. The CDR3 sequence is CASSFVSGFTEAFF. The CDR3 nucleotides are TGTGCCAGCAGTTTTGTTTCAGGGTTCACTGAAGCTTTCTTT.

For this clone: Its ends do not fully match the called genes, so a read error is possible. This chain links TRBV7-7 with TRBJ1-1, with unresolved D. The CDR3 extends over 13 amino acids. Germline values: CDR1 SSHAT, CDR2 FNYEAQ (reference sequence). CDR3 DNA: TGTGCTAGCAGTCGCGCCCTGAACACTGAAGCTTTCTTT. It encodes CASSRALNTEAFF.